What follows are 18 T cell receptor beta chains derived from one specimen sequenced in a study of cytomegalovirus exposure and HLA in healthy donors. Use of 60 Vbeta and 13 Jbeta primers characterized the PCR. Sequenced by immunoSEQ multiplex PCR; TCRdb stores in-frame clones only, minus some. The table shows 100,000 to 150,000 clones, with about 79% occurring only once. Sequenced: PBMCs. These receptors came from a man aged 50-59 years in good health and CMV-seronegative.

This rearrangement joins TRBV19 to TRBJ1-1, with a weak D call TRBD1 (5 bases). Germline-derived CDR1 and CDR2 are LNHDA and SQIVND (reference sequence). CDR3 size: 12 residues. V was cut by 4 bases and J by 8 bases, with 11 bases left in between. This chain's CDR3 is CASSKGRGEAFF. CDR3 nucleotide sequence: TGTGCCAGTAGTAAGGGGAGGGGAGAAGCTTTCTTT. Looking up the rest from reference TRBV19 and TRBJ1-1 gives the full variable domain: DGGITQSPKYLFRKEGQNVTLSCEQNLNHDAMYWYRQDPGQGLRLIYYSQIVNDFQKGDIAEGYSVSREKKESFPLTVTSAQKNPTAFYLCASSKGRGEAFFGQGTRLTVV.

This chain joins TRBV5-1 and TRBJ2-7, with 9 bases identical to TRBD1. Trimming removed 0 bases from V and 2 bases from J; junction bases left unmatched: 18. The V gene's germline CDR1 is SGHRS and CDR2 YFSETQ. The CDR3 totals 20 residues. Written as DNA, the CDR3 is TGCGCCAGCAGCTTGGTACCCCCGGGACAGGGATTTGGATATACCTACGAGCAGTACGTC. Translating gives CASSLVPPGQGFGYTYEQYV.

The chain links TRBV5-4 to TRBJ1-6, with 9 bases identical to TRBD1. The CDR3 runs to 15 residues. V lost 0 bases to trimming and J lost 8 bases; unmatched junction nucleotides: 3. Germline CDR1 SGHNT, CDR2 YYREEE (reference sequence). CDR3 DNA: TGTGCCAGCAGCTTGGGGGGACAGGGAGATTCACCCCTCCACTTT. It translates to CASSLGGQGDSPLHF. Using reference TRBV5-4 and TRBJ1-6 for the parts outside the CDR3, the full variable domain is ETGVTQSPTHLIKTRGQQVTLRCSSQSGHNTVSWYQQALGQGPQFIFQYYREEENGRGNFPPRFSGLQFPNYSSELNVNALELDDSALYLCASSLGGQGDSPLHFGNGTRLTVT.

The chain is built from TRBV6-1 and TRBJ2-1, with 7 bases lining up with TRBD2. CDR3 length: 16 amino acids. Germline loops: CDR1 MNHNS, CDR2 SASEGT. The V gene end was trimmed by 4 bases and the J gene end by 5 bases; junction bases not matched to a gene: 11. As DNA, the CDR3 is TGTGCCAGCAGTGGCCCCCACCTAGCGGTGGACAATGAGCAGTTCTTC. Encoded protein: CASSGPHLAVDNEQFF.

This chain links TRBV6-6 with TRBJ1-2, with TRBD1 matching over 7 bases. The CDR3 contains 14 residues. CDR1 is MNHNY, CDR2 SVGAGI, per germline (reference sequence). V lost 4 bases and J lost 2; bases outside the gene matches: 4. This CDR3 reads CASSSGTVNYGYTF. CDR3 in DNA: TGTGCCAGCAGTTCCGGGACAGTCAACTATGGCTACACCTTC.

V usage is TRBV6-5 and J usage is TRBJ1-1; tentative D call: TRBD1 (5 bases). The CDR3 is 14 amino acids. Trimming left V 6 bases short and J 1 base short, with 12 bases between. Germline-derived CDR1 and CDR2 are MNHEY and SVGAGI. CDR3 in DNA: TGTGCCAGCAGATCGACCCAGGGGAACACTGAAGCTTTCTTT. Translated: CASRSTQGNTEAFF.

Comment on this clone: At one of its ends the junction is not consistent with the germline gene, which may arise from a read error. The rearrangement joins TRBV7-9 to TRBJ1-4; 8 bases line up with TRBD1. The germline V gene encodes CDR1 SEHNR and CDR2 FQNEAQ (reference sequence). The CDR3 covers 15 residues. The CDR3 here is CSSSLSDRAIEKLFF. DNA for the CDR3: TGTTCCAGCAGCTTATCGGACAGGGCCATAGAAAAACTGTTTTTT.

This clone came up a few times. The chain has TRBV4-1 and TRBJ2-3, with 7 nucleotides matching TRBD2. The ends lost 0 bases at V and 8 bases at J; junction bases unmatched: 8. The length of the CDR3 is 15 residues. Germline V gene data show CDR1 as MGHRA and CDR2 as YSYEKL. This chain's CDR3 is CASSQDSSGASTQYF. The CDR3 DNA sequence: TGCGCCAGCAGCCAAGATTCAAGCGGGGCCAGTACGCAGTATTTT.

This clone occurred a few times. The chain employs TRBV4-1 and TRBJ2-5; TRBD2 matches at 8 bases. The CDR3 spans 18 residues. The germline CDR1 and CDR2 sequences are MGHRA and YSYEKL. V shed 0 bases and J 3 bases; nucleotides not matched to a gene: 12. DNA for the CDR3: TGCGCCAGCAGCCAAGATCCGTCGGGGGGGCTAGGAAAAGAGACCCAGTACTTC. Amino acids: CASSQDPSGGLGKETQYF.

The CDR3 sequence: CASSLDSQGRQKETQYF. DNA of the CDR3: TGTGCCAGCAGCTTAGATTCCCAGGGCAGGCAGAAGGAGACCCAGTACTTC. The chain couples TRBV11-2 to TRBJ2-5; D perhaps matches TRBD1 (5 bases). The CDR3 loop spans 17 amino acids. From germline, CDR1 is SGHAT and CDR2 FQNNGV. V lost 0 bases and J 5 bases, leaving 19 bases between the germline ends.

This chain uses TRBV19 with TRBJ1-5, with TRBD1 matching 7 bases. Germline V gene lookup returns CDR1 LNHDA and CDR2 SQIVND (reference sequence). V dropped 1 base and J dropped 4; count of bases not matched to a gene: 4. The CDR3 is 15 residues long. This CDR3 reads CASSIVAGGNQPQHF. Here the CDR3 DNA reads TGTGCCAGTAGTATAGTGGCAGGGGGTAATCAGCCCCAGCATTTT.

The chain is built from TRBV5-4 and TRBJ1-6; D is undetermined. V lost 7 bases, J lost 1 base, and 12 bases lay in between. The CDR3 is 15 residues long. In germline, CDR1 is SGHNT, CDR2 YYREEE (reference sequence). The CDR3 coding sequence is TGTGCCAGCTCTGGCACGGGGTCCTATAATTCACCCCTCCACTTT. It yields the protein CASSGTGSYNSPLHF.

The rearrangement links TRBV10-3 to TRBJ1-6; D is perhaps TRBD1 (6 bases). This CDR3 has 16 amino acids. In germline, CDR1 is ENHRY, CDR2 SYGVKD. V lost 5 bases to trimming and J lost 6 bases, with 17 bases between them. The CDR3 DNA follows: TGTGCCATCAGTCGAACAGGGAGTATCGTTAATTCACCCCTCCACTTT. This encodes CAISRTGSIVNSPLHF.

In DNA form, the CDR3 reads TGTGCCAGCAGCTTTCCGGAGGGGTATGGCTACACCTTC. Encoded protein: CASSFPEGYGYTF. The chain combines TRBV7-6 with TRBJ1-2; a weak D match, TRBD1 (5 bases). CDR3 length: 13 residues. V gave up 3 bases and J gave up 5 bases, with 10 bases separating them. Germline assignment: CDR1 SGHVS and CDR2 FNYEAQ.

The rearrangement joins TRBV5-4 to TRBJ2-5; 8 positions match TRBD1. The trim removed 4 bases at V and 2 bases at J, leaving 10 bases unmatched. The CDR3 length is 16 residues. In germline, CDR1 is SGHNT, CDR2 YYREEE (reference sequence). As DNA, the CDR3 is TGTGCCAGCAGCCCAAGACGGACAGGGCGACAAGAGACCCAGTACTTC. Its protein is CASSPRRTGRQETQYF.

This chain uses TRBV19 with TRBJ1-5; TRBD1 is a possible D gene (6 bases). There are 14 residues in the CDR3. Looked up from germline, CDR1 is LNHDA and CDR2 is SQIVND (reference sequence). Trimming stripped 6 bases from V and 3 bases from J, with 12 bases between. The CDR3 spells CASSPHRDNQPQHF. The CDR3 nucleotides are TGTGCCAGTAGCCCTCACAGGGACAATCAGCCCCAGCATTTT. Drawing the rest from reference TRBV19 and TRBJ1-5, the complete variable domain is DGGITQSPKYLFRKEGQNVTLSCEQNLNHDAMYWYRQDPGQGLRLIYYSQIVNDFQKGDIAEGYSVSREKKESFPLTVTSAQKNPTAFYLCASSPHRDNQPQHFGDGTRLSIL.

This rearrangement joins TRBV7-8 to TRBJ2-5; D remains unclear. CDR1 is SGHVS and CDR2 is FQNEAQ in the germline V gene. Trimming removed 3 bases from V and 5 bases from J, with 10 bases in between. CDR3 size: 13 residues. In nucleotides, the CDR3 is TGTGCCAGCAGCTTGGTTCCCCGGGAGACCCAGTACTTC. As protein: CASSLVPRETQYF.

The chain joins TRBV29-1 to TRBJ1-1; 8 bases map to TRBD1. Per germline, CDR1 SQVTM and CDR2 ANQGSEA. The CDR3 is 16 amino acids. J gave up 8 bases and V 0 bases, and 14 bases lay outside the gene matches. CDR3 protein: CSVEDLPSGRGREAFF. The CDR3 DNA follows: TGCAGCGTTGAAGATCTTCCATCCGGCAGGGGGCGGGAAGCTTTCTTT.